The rows below give T cell receptor beta chains drawn from one sample of a study. One entry per CDR3 protein results from TCRdb running MiXCR on the 5' RACE reads. The sample lists tens of thousands of distinct CDR3 sequences; under 20% were seen once. The sequenced sample consisted of naive CD4+ T cells sorted from blood. The source is a female donor with breast cancer. Both conserved end residues are part of each CDR3. D genes are given only for firm matches. Not every row has a clone size; where given, it reads once, few, many or a size class.

V	J	size	D	DNA	CDR3
TRBV7-9	TRBJ1-1	many	NA	TGTGCCAGCAGCCCGTCGGGCGGCACTGAAGCTTTCTTT	CASSPSGGTEAFF
TRBV15	TRBJ1-5	many	NA	TGTGCCACCAGCAGAGATCTTGGGCAGCCCCAGCATTTT	CATSRDLGQPQHF
TRBV6-5	TRBJ2-7	few	TRBD2	TGTGCCAGCAGTCGATACGGGACTAGCGGGGGGTACGAGCAGTACTTC	CASSRYGTSGGYEQYF
TRBV20-1	TRBJ2-7	NA	TRBD2	TGCAGTGCTTCCTCGGTTAGCGGGCCCTCCTACGAGCAGTACTTC	CSASSVSGPSYEQYF
TRBV5-1	TRBJ2-3	NA	TRBD1	TGCGCCAGCAGCTCCGGACAGGGAACAGATACGCAGTATTTT	CASSSGQGTDTQYF
TRBV7-2	TRBJ1-6	few	NA	TGTGCCAGCAGCTTAGCAGGGGCGGATACACCCCTCCACTTT	CASSLAGADTPLHF
TRBV18	TRBJ1-1	many	TRBD1	TGTGCCAGCTCCGACAGGGGGCGCGGCTCGAACACTGAAGCTTTCTTT	CASSDRGRGSNTEAFF
TRBV6-6	TRBJ2-3	few	TRBD2	TGTGCCAGCAGTGAATGGTACGGGAGGGACGGAGATACGCAGTATTTT	CASSEWYGRDGDTQYF
TRBV7-7	TRBJ2-5	NA	NA	TGTGCCAGCAGCTCCGGGGCCCCCGGAGAGACCCAGTACTTC	CASSSGAPGETQYF
TRBV6-1	TRBJ2-3	many	NA	TGTGCCAGCAGTGAAACGTTGTCTCGCACAGATACGCAGTATTTT	CASSETLSRTDTQYF
TRBV6-5	TRBJ2-7	many	TRBD1	TGTGCCAGCAAGGACAGGGGGGACGAGCAGTACTTC	CASKDRGDEQYF
TRBV6-2/TRBV6-3	TRBJ1-1	few	TRBD1	TGTGCCAGCAGTTACACCTCGGGACAGGGGGCCTTGAACACTGAAGCTTTCTTT	CASSYTSGQGALNTEAFF
TRBV6-1	TRBJ1-1	NA	NA	TGTGCCAGCAGTGAGTTCAGCAGGCTGAACACTGAAGCTTTCTTT	CASSEFSRLNTEAFF
TRBV24-1	TRBJ1-3	many	NA	TGTGCCACCAGTGATGGGCGTCAGGGACCTCTGAGCTTT	CATSDGRQGPLSF
TRBV5-1	TRBJ2-2	few	TRBD2	TGCGCCAGCAGCCCGGTCAGCGGGGCACCAGGAGGGCTGTTTTTT	CASSPVSGAPGGLFF
TRBV5-1	TRBJ2-3	few	NA	TGCGCCAGCAGCTTCTACGAGGGTGGTGATACGCAGTATTTT	CASSFYEGGDTQYF
TRBV12-3/TRBV12-4	TRBJ1-1	many	NA	TGTGCCAGCAGTTTCAACGCCTTAAGTGAAGCTTTCTTT	CASSFNALSEAFF
TRBV11-3	TRBJ1-1	NA	NA	TGTGCCAGCGGCGCATCGCCCCACGGCGAAGCTTTCTTT	CASGASPHGEAFF
TRBV12-3/TRBV12-4	TRBJ2-6	NA	NA	TGTGCCAGCAGTTCCACTGGGAAATCTAGGGTCAACGTCCTGACTTTC	CASSSTGKSRVNVLTF
TRBV20-1	TRBJ2-1	many	TRBD1	TGCAGTGCTTACGGACAGGGCAACTACAATGAGCAGTTCTTC	CSAYGQGNYNEQFF
TRBV27	TRBJ1-2	many	NA	TGTGCCAGCGGTCAAAACGTTAACTATGGCTACACCTTC	CASGQNVNYGYTF
TRBV7-6	TRBJ1-3	NA	NA	TGTGCCAGCAGCTTACATGAAGGGACCCTCTCTGGAAACACCATATATTTT	CASSLHEGTLSGNTIYF
TRBV5-1	TRBJ1-1	many	TRBD1	TGCGCCAGCAGCCTGACAGGGGAAAAGACTGAAGCTTTCTTT	CASSLTGEKTEAFF
TRBV7-8	TRBJ2-5	NA	NA	TGTGCCAGCCAGGGACTTACAAAAGAGACCCAGTACTTC	CASQGLTKETQYF
TRBV5-1	TRBJ2-5	many	TRBD2	TGCGCCAGCAGCTTCAACGCTAGCGGGCTAAACCAAGAGACCCAGTACTTC	CASSFNASGLNQETQYF
TRBV20-1	TRBJ2-5	NA	NA	TGCAGTGCCAAAGGTCTGGCATCGGAGACCCAGTACTTC	CSAKGLASETQYF
TRBV3-1	TRBJ1-2	NA	NA	TGTGCCAGCAGCCAAGGGCGATATGGCTACACCTTC	CASSQGRYGYTF
TRBV6-5	TRBJ1-3	NA	TRBD1	TGTGCCAGCAGTCAGGGGGCGCGTGGAAACACCATATATTTT	CASSQGARGNTIYF
TRBV7-3	TRBJ2-5	many	NA	TGTGCCAGCAGCCCACGAGCGGGTGAGACCCAGTACTTC	CASSPRAGETQYF
TRBV10-3	TRBJ2-3	NA	NA	TGTGCCATCAAAGGTCACGGTCGCACAGATACGCAGTATTTT	CAIKGHGRTDTQYF
TRBV5-6	TRBJ1-1	NA	NA	TGTGCCAGCAGCTTGGTAAGGACTGAAGCTTTCTTT	CASSLVRTEAFF
TRBV7-2	TRBJ2-3	many	NA	TGTGCCAGCAGCTTCGGGGTAATACCAGATACGCAGTATTTT	CASSFGVIPDTQYF
TRBV5-1	TRBJ2-7	few	TRBD1	TGCGCCAGCAGCTTGCAGGGGGAGAGCTCCTACGAGCAGTACTTC	CASSLQGESSYEQYF
TRBV5-1	TRBJ2-3	NA	TRBD1	TGCGCCAGCAGCTTGGAGGGACAGACCACAGATACGCAGTATTTT	CASSLEGQTTDTQYF
TRBV20-1	TRBJ1-2	many	NA	TGCAGTGCTAGAGATGGGCGGCAGTCTAGCTACACCTTC	CSARDGRQSSYTF
TRBV5-1	TRBJ1-6	NA	NA	TGCGCCAGCAGCTTAATGACTCCTTCCGATTCACCCCTCCACTTT	CASSLMTPSDSPLHF
TRBV28	TRBJ2-2	few	TRBD2	TGTGCCAGCAGCACCCCCTCTAGCGGGGCGAACACCGGGGAGCTGTTTTTT	CASSTPSSGANTGELFF
TRBV29-1	TRBJ1-1	few	TRBD1	TGCAGCGTGGATTCGGACAGGGGCGTCACTGAAGCTTTCTTT	CSVDSDRGVTEAFF
TRBV5-1	TRBJ2-1	NA	TRBD1	TGCGCCAGCAGCTTGTGGACAGGGGGGGCCCCCTACAATGAGCAGTTCTTC	CASSLWTGGAPYNEQFF
TRBV18	TRBJ1-1	NA	NA	TGTGCCAGCTCAACCGACAGGACACCCAACACTGAAGCTTTCTTT	CASSTDRTPNTEAFF
TRBV5-1	TRBJ1-1	NA	TRBD1	TGCGCCAGCAGCTTTACGAAGGCAGGGGGCGAGGGCACTGAAGCTTTCTTT	CASSFTKAGGEGTEAFF
TRBV11-1	TRBJ2-3	many	TRBD2	TGTGCCAGCAGCCTCCGGACTAGTCCAGATACGCAGTATTTT	CASSLRTSPDTQYF
TRBV29-1	TRBJ1-2	many	NA	TGCAGCTGTGGACAGAGCGGTGGCTACACCTTC	CSCGQSGGYTF
TRBV7-2	TRBJ2-5	NA	TRBD2	TGTGCCAGCAGCTTAGGGGCGGGGGGGGTAGAGACCCAGTACTTC	CASSLGAGGVETQYF
TRBV6-5	TRBJ2-5	many	TRBD2	TGTGCCAGCAGTTTAATTGGGGGGGGACAAGAGACCCAGTACTTC	CASSLIGGGQETQYF
TRBV4-1	TRBJ2-6	NA	TRBD1	TGCGCCAGCAGCCAAGGGGACAGGGGGCACTTCTCTGGGGCCAACGTCCTGACTTTC	CASSQGDRGHFSGANVLTF